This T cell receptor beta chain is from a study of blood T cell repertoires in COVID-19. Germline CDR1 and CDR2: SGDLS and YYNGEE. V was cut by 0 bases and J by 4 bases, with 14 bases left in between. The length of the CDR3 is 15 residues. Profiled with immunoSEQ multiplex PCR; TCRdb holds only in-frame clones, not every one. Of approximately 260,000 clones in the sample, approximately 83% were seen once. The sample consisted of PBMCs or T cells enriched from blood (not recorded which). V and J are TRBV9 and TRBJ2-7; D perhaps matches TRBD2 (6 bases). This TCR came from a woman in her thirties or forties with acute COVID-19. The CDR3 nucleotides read TGTGCCAGCAGCGTAGAGGCTAGCGATATTTACGAGCAGTACTTC. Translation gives CASSVEASDIYEQYF.